The clone carrying this TCR beta chain was counted many times. The CDR3 consists of 15 residues. Trimming cost V 1 base and J 2 bases; bases outside gene matches: 2. The germline V gene has CDR1 KGHSH and CDR2 LQKENI. The authors deemed Graves' hyperthyroidism stable absent ophthalmopathy progression within 18 months. These patients, aged 18 to 65, had recently diagnosed hyperthyroidism lasting under 2 months. Together with thyroid ultrasound, orbital computed tomography, serum thyroxine and TRAb, clinical symptoms were used for diagnoses. Fresh 10 ml peripheral blood yielded PBMCs. This specimen comes from a study of T cells in Graves' hyperthyroidism and ophthalmopathy. Amplification of TCR beta CDR3 regions was performed using RNA transcripts as template. During a first-round RT-PCR of the TCR CDR3, the HTBI primer set was used. TCRdb used MiXCR to reprocess the multiplex PCR reads, holding one entry per CDR3 protein. This table holds fewer than 350,000 distinct CDR3 sequences, around 20% found once.

The sample consisted of blood. The genes are TRBV18 and TRBJ2-1; TRBD2 aligns across 7 bases. This receptor was obtained from a woman between 45 and 65 years old with Graves' hyperthyroidism. The CDR3 region has the DNA TGTGCCAGCTCACCACAGCGGGATACCTACAATGAGCAGTTCTTC. This translates into CASSPQRDTYNEQFF.